The source of this TCR beta chain is a study of blood T cell repertoires in COVID-19. Study-level background: Sources were T cells, B-cell-depleted T cells, or PBMCs; the material itself was cDNA or gDNA.

Germline values: CDR1 SEHNR, CDR2 FQNEAQ (reference sequence). J was trimmed by 0 bases and V by 7 bases; bases with no gene match: 3. This CDR3 comprises 16 residues. Method: immunoSEQ multiplex PCR; TCRdb's copy keeps in-frame clones and lacks some. The sample shows 34,000 or so clones, approximately 86% of them seen only once. The receptor was isolated from a man aged 45-65 years with active or convalescent COVID-19. The source material was peripheral blood. The chain is built from TRBV7-9 and TRBJ2-2; TRBD2 matches 12 bases. CDR3 sequence (DNA): TGTGCCAGCACCGGACTAGCGGGAACGAACACCGGGGAGCTGTTTTTT. This sequence encodes CASTGLAGTNTGELFF.